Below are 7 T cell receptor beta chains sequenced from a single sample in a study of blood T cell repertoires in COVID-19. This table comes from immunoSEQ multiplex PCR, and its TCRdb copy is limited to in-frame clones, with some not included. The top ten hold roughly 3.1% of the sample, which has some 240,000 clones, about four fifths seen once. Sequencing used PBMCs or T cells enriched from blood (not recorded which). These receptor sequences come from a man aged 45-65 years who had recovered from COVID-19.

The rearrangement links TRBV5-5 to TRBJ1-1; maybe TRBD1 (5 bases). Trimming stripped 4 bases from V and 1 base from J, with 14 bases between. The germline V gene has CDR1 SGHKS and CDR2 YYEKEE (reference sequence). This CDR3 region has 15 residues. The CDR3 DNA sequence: TGTGCCAGCAGCCCCCTGGGGCAGGGGAACACTGAAGCTTTCTTT. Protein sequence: CASSPLGQGNTEAFF.

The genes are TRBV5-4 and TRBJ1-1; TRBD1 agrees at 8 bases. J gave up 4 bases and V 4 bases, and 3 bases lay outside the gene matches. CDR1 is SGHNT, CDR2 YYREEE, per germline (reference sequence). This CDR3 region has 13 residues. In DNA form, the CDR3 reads TGTGCCAGCAGCCTCAGGGGGCCCACTGAAGCTTTCTTT. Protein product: CASSLRGPTEAFF.

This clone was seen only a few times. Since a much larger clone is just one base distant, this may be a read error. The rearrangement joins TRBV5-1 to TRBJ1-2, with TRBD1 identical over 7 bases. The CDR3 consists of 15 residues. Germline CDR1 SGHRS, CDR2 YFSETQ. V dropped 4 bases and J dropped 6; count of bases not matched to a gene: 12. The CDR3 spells CASSVAGRGDHGYTF. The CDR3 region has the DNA TGCGCCAGCAGCGTGGCGGGCAGGGGGGATCATGGCTACACCTTC.

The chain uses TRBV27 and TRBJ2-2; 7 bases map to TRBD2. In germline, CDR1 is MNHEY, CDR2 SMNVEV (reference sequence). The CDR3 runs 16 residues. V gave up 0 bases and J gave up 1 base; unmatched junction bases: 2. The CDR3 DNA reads TGTGCCAGCAGTTTATCGGGACTAAAGAACACCGGGGAGCTGTTTTTT. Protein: CASSLSGLKNTGELFF.

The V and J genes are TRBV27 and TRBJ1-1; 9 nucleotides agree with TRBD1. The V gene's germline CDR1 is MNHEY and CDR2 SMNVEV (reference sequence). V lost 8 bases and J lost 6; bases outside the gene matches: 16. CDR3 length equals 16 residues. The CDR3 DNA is TGTGCCAGCTGGCCGATGGGACAGGGAGGTGTACCTGAAGCTTTCTTT. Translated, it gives CASWPMGQGGVPEAFF.

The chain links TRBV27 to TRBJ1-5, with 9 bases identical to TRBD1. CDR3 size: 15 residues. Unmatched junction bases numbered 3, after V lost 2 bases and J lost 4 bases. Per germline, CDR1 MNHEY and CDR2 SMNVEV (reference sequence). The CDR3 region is CASSLSGTGNQPQHF. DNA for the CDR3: TGTGCCAGCAGTTTAAGTGGGACAGGGAATCAGCCCCAGCATTTT.

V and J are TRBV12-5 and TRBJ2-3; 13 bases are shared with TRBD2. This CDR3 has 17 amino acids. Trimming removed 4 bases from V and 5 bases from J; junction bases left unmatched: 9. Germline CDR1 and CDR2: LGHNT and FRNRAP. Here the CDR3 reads CASGWTSGGPWGDTQYF. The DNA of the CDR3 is TGTGCTAGTGGTTGGACTAGCGGGGGCCCTTGGGGAGATACGCAGTATTTT.